This T cell receptor (beta chain) was captured in a study of radiotherapy plus CTLA-4 blockade in lung cancer. As for the study in general: Objective responses were seen in more than 15% of patients, disease control in 31%.

The data were produced by immunoSEQ multiplex PCR, yet TCRdb's version contains in-frame clones alone and is incomplete. The data contain some 38,000 clones, about 70% of them singletons. Trimming pared 8 bases from V and 1 base from J, leaving 7 bases between. This CDR3 has 13 amino acids. Germline V gives CDR1 SGHRS, CDR2 YFSETQ. The V and J genes are TRBV5-1 and TRBJ2-6; D not resolved. The sample consisted of peripheral blood, taken from a patient treated with radiotherapy plus ipilimumab. The TCR was taken from a human donor with non-small cell lung cancer who had stable disease on radiotherapy plus ipilimumab. The CDR3 DNA reads as TGCGCCAGTTACCAATCTGGGGCCAACGTCCTGACTTTC. Protein sequence: CASYQSGANVLTF. Combining the CDR3 with reference TRBV5-1 and TRBJ2-6 gives the whole variable domain KAGVTQTPRYLIKTRGQQVTLSCSPISGHRSVSWYQQTPGQGLQFLFEYFSETQRNKGNFPGRFSGRQFSNSRSEMNVSTLELGDSALYLCASYQSGANVLTFGAGSRLTVL.